This TCR beta chain was identified in a study of molecular identifiers for immune sequencing clone quantification. Investigators produced naive CD8 libraries from approximately 20,000 to 1,000,000 sorted cells, drawing on 10%, 30% or 50% RNA. MiXCR, applied by TCRdb to the PCR reads, yields one record per CDR3 protein. The top ten clones hold 0.7% to 0.95% of a sample with more than 550,000 distinct CDR3 sequences, roughly 25% of them seen once. Sequencing used naive CD8+ T cells from blood, with Jurkat cell RNA spiked in. Subset indicated: FACS-sorted CD8+CD4-CCR7+CD45RA+ naive T cells. This clonotype was obtained from a human donor in good health. Some libraries in this study had Jurkat cell RNA spiked in.

CDR3 bases: TGTGCCAGCAGCCAAAAGCCATCGGGGGCGAGCGGAAACAATGAGCAGTTCTTC. Translating gives CASSQKPSGASGNNEQFF. The chain is built from TRBV7-6 and TRBJ2-1; possibly TRBD1 or TRBD2 for D (6 bases each). CDR3 length equals 18 residues. The germline V gene has CDR1 SGHVS and CDR2 FNYEAQ. The V end lost 5 bases, the J end lost 5 bases, and 25 bases lay between the germline ends.